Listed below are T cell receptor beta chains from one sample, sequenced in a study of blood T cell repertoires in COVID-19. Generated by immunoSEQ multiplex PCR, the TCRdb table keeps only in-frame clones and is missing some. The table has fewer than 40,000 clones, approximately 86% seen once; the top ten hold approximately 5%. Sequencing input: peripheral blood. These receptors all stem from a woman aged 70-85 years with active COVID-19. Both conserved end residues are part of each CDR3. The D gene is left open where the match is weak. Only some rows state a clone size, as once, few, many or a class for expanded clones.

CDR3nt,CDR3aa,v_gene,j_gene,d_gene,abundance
TGTGCCAGCAGTTACCTAGCGGGGAGCACAGATACGCAGTATTTT,CASSYLAGSTDTQYF,TRBV6-2/TRBV6-3,TRBJ2-3,TRBD2,-
TGTGCCAGCAGCCGGCAGGGGCCCTCCTACGAGCAGTACTTC,CASSRQGPSYEQYF,TRBV3-1/TRBV3-2,TRBJ2-7,-,-
TGTGCCAGCAGCCTCGGACAGGGAGGTTTTTTT,CASSLGQGGFF,TRBV7-8,TRBJ1-4,TRBD1,-
TGTGCCAGCAGCCCCGCTGCAGGTTCACCCCTCCACTTT,CASSPAAGSPLHF,TRBV5-4,TRBJ1-6,-,-
TGTGCCACCAGCAGAGCGCGGAATTCACCCCTCCACTTT,CATSRARNSPLHF,TRBV15,TRBJ1-6,-,-
TGCGCCAGCAGCCAAGAGGATAACAGGGCTGGCGAGCAGTACTTC,CASSQEDNRAGEQYF,TRBV4-3,TRBJ2-7,-,-
TGTGCCAGCTCCCGCACAGGGGGAGACACTGAAGCTTTCTTT,CASSRTGGDTEAFF,TRBV18,TRBJ1-1,TRBD1,-
TGTGCCAGCAGCCGGAGTGAGTCTGAAAAACTGTTTTTT,CASSRSESEKLFF,TRBV3-1/TRBV3-2,TRBJ1-4,-,-
TGTGCCAGCGCGGCTAGCGGGGGGGAGGGGACCCAGTACTTC,CASAASGGEGTQYF,TRBV28,TRBJ2-5,TRBD2,-
TGTGCCAGCAGCTTGGGGCTCCCCGGAGATTCACCCCTCCACTTT,CASSLGLPGDSPLHF,TRBV5-4,TRBJ1-6,-,-
TGCGCCAGCAGCCAAGATTACCGCGGGGGGATGGTCTATGAGCAGTTCTTC,CASSQDYRGGMVYEQFF,TRBV4-3,TRBJ2-1,TRBD2,-
TGTGCCAGCAGCTCTTCCCCGGGGACAGGAAACACCATATATTTT,CASSSSPGTGNTIYF,TRBV7-8,TRBJ1-3,-,-
TGTGCCAGCACCGCGGCCGGGGGTCTGAGCTCCTACGAGCAGTACTTC,CASTAAGGLSSYEQYF,TRBV28,TRBJ2-7,-,few
TGTGCCAGCAGCTTGCAGTTCTCCAATTCATCCCTCCACTTT,CASSLQFSNSSLHF,TRBV7-2,TRBJ1-6,-,once
TGTGCCAGCAGCTCGGCGACTAGCGGGGGGACAGATACGCAGTATTTT,CASSSATSGGTDTQYF,TRBV5-4,TRBJ2-3,TRBD2,-
TGCGCCAGCAGCCAAGTAATATTTTCCTATAATTCACCCCTCCACTTT,CASSQVIFSYNSPLHF,TRBV4-1,TRBJ1-6,-,-
TGTGCCAGCAGCTTCCTCAGGGAAGATACGCAGTATTTT,CASSFLREDTQYF,TRBV7-2,TRBJ2-3,-,-
TGTGCCAGCAGCTTAGTACTAGCGGGGCGCTTCTCCTACAATGAGCAGTTCTTC,CASSLVLAGRFSYNEQFF,TRBV11-2,TRBJ2-1,TRBD2,-
TGTGCCAGCAGCCGGGACAATGAGTCACCCCTCCACTTT,CASSRDNESPLHF,TRBV5-4,TRBJ1-6,-,once
TGTGCCAGCAGTTTATTCGGGGTAATAAACGAGCAGTACTTC,CASSLFGVINEQYF,TRBV28,TRBJ2-7,-,-
TGTGCCTGGAGTGCGACGACTAGCGGGGGCCGATACAATGAGCAGTTCTTC,CAWSATTSGGRYNEQFF,TRBV30,TRBJ2-1,TRBD2,-
TGTGCCAGCAGCTTAACAGGACAGTTCTATGGCTACACCTTC,CASSLTGQFYGYTF,TRBV7-2,TRBJ1-2,-,-
TGTGCCAGCAGCTCTGACTGGAGCTCCTACAATGAGCAGTTCTTC,CASSSDWSSYNEQFF,TRBV5-4,TRBJ2-1,-,-
TGTGCCAGCAGCTCGGCGGGGACCACCGGGGAGCTGTTTTTT,CASSSAGTTGELFF,TRBV7-3,TRBJ2-2,-,-
TGTGCCAGCAGCGCGCGGACAGCGCCCTTAAATGAAAAACTGTTTTTT,CASSARTAPLNEKLFF,TRBV7-6,TRBJ1-4,-,-
TGTGCCAGCAGCTTAGAAAGCGGGGGGTCCCGAAGACTAGCCTACGAGCAGTACTTC,CASSLESGGSRRLAYEQYF,TRBV7-2,TRBJ2-7,TRBD2,-
TGTGCCAGCAGCTTAGGACAGGGGCACGGTGGCTACACCTTC,CASSLGQGHGGYTF,TRBV7-2,TRBJ1-2,TRBD1,-
TGTGCCAGTAGCGTCGGTTTCGGGGGTGGATTCTATGGCTACACCTTC,CASSVGFGGGFYGYTF,TRBV19,TRBJ1-2,-,few
TGTGCCAGTAGTATAGGTCAACGGAGGAATTCACCCCTCCACTTT,CASSIGQRRNSPLHF,TRBV19,TRBJ1-6,-,-
TGTGCCAGCAGCCCTGGAGGTTCTGGGCAGGCCTCTAGTATTGGAGCTTTCTTT,CASSPGGSGQASSIGAFF,TRBV7-3,TRBJ1-1,-,-
TGTGCCAGCTCGCCAAAAACAGGGAACTATGGCTACACCTTC,CASSPKTGNYGYTF,TRBV18,TRBJ1-2,-,-
TGTGCCAGCAGTCCAAGACTAGCGGGGGGAGGAGACATTCAGTACTTC,CASSPRLAGGGDIQYF,TRBV27,TRBJ2-4,TRBD2,-
TGTGCCAGCAGCTTCGACAGGGGCGAGCAGTACTTC,CASSFDRGEQYF,TRBV5-4,TRBJ2-7,TRBD1,-
TGTGCCAGCAGCCCCTCCGGGGGGGCGGGCACAGATACGCAGTATTTT,CASSPSGGAGTDTQYF,TRBV5-4,TRBJ2-3,TRBD2,-
TGTGCCAGCAGCCAAGGACAGGGAAATTTAAATACGCAGTATTTT,CASSQGQGNLNTQYF,TRBV7-9,TRBJ2-3,TRBD1,-
TGTGCTAGCCGCCCGGGACTAGTTGAAGAGACCCAGTACTTC,CASRPGLVEETQYF,TRBV7-7,TRBJ2-5,TRBD2,-
TGTGCCAGCAGCCAAGGGGGATACGAGCAGTACTTC,CASSQGGYEQYF,TRBV12-3/TRBV12-4,TRBJ2-7,-,few
TGTGCCAGCAGCAGGGACGGGGGAGAGACCCAGTACTTC,CASSRDGGETQYF,TRBV11-1,TRBJ2-5,-,-
TGTGCCAGCAGCGTAGCTTGGGCCTTAAGCACAGATACGCAGTATTTT,CASSVAWALSTDTQYF,TRBV9,TRBJ2-3,-,-
TGCGCCAGCAGAGGACAACCTACTAGCACAGATACGCAGTATTTT,CASRGQPTSTDTQYF,TRBV5-1,TRBJ2-3,-,-
TGCAGCCCGCTCCGGGGCTACGAGCAGTACTTC,CSPLRGYEQYF,TRBV20-1,TRBJ2-7,-,-
TGTGCCAGCAGGGTAGCGGGGGCCACCTACAATGAGCAGTTCTTC,CASRVAGATYNEQFF,TRBV6-5,TRBJ2-1,TRBD2,-
TGTGCCAGCAGTCCCGGACAGGCCAGGGATACGCAGTATTTT,CASSPGQARDTQYF,TRBV6-6,TRBJ2-3,TRBD1,-
TGTGCCAGCAGTTTATCGGGACAGGGGGACATTCAGTACTTC,CASSLSGQGDIQYF,TRBV28,TRBJ2-4,TRBD1,-
TGCGCCAGCAGATCGGACCTAGCGAGCTACAATGAGCAGTTCTTC,CASRSDLASYNEQFF,TRBV5-1,TRBJ2-1,-,-
TGTGCCAGCAGCTTTGAGGATAAACCCTACGAGCAGTACTTC,CASSFEDKPYEQYF,TRBV5-8,TRBJ2-7,-,-
TGTGCCAGCAGCCACAGGACGGACCCCGGGGAGCTGTTTTTT,CASSHRTDPGELFF,TRBV11-2,TRBJ2-2,-,-
TGTGCCAGCTCACCCTCCGGGACAGCGGGAAACACCATATATTTT,CASSPSGTAGNTIYF,TRBV18,TRBJ1-3,TRBD1,-
TGTGCCAGAAGCTTGGCAATGGGGGGGAGCACTGAAGCTTTCTTT,CARSLAMGGSTEAFF,TRBV5-3,TRBJ1-1,-,-
TGTGCCAGCTCGCAAATTCCGGGACTAGCGGGATCCCAAGAGACCCAGTACTTC,CASSQIPGLAGSQETQYF,TRBV18,TRBJ2-5,TRBD2,-
TGTGCCACTCGGGACAGCCTAGCCTACGAGCAGTACTTC,CATRDSLAYEQYF,TRBV10-3,TRBJ2-7,TRBD1,-
TGCGCCAGCAGCTTGGGGTCAGGTATCTACAATGAGCAGTTCTTC,CASSLGSGIYNEQFF,TRBV5-1,TRBJ2-1,-,-
TGCGCCAGCAGCTTCTCGGGGGGGAACCCCCAAGAGACCCAGTACTTC,CASSFSGGNPQETQYF,TRBV5-1,TRBJ2-5,TRBD2,-
TGTGCCAGCAGAAGAGTAAAAGGACAGGGCGCTTCTGGGGCCAACGTCCTGACTTTC,CASRRVKGQGASGANVLTF,TRBV2,TRBJ2-6,TRBD1,-
TGTGCCAGCAGCGTAGCCCGGGACAGGGGAAGGTCACCCCTCCACTTT,CASSVARDRGRSPLHF,TRBV9,TRBJ1-6,TRBD1,-
TGTGCCAGCAGCCAATCCCTAGTAACCGGGGAGCTGTTTTTT,CASSQSLVTGELFF,TRBV3-1/TRBV3-2,TRBJ2-2,-,-
TGCGCCAGCAGCCCCGGGGAGGCTGGAAACACCATATATTTT,CASSPGEAGNTIYF,TRBV5-1,TRBJ1-3,-,-
TGTGCCATCAGTTCTCCGGGACAGGGAAGCACCGGGGAGCTGTTTTTT,CAISSPGQGSTGELFF,TRBV10-3,TRBJ2-2,TRBD1,-
TGTGCCAGCAGCTCCCCGGGACTACAAGAGACCCAGTACTTC,CASSSPGLQETQYF,TRBV7-2,TRBJ2-5,TRBD2,-
TGCGCCAGCAGCCCCGGGACAGGCCTGGGAGATACGCAGTATTTT,CASSPGTGLGDTQYF,TRBV5-1,TRBJ2-3,TRBD1,-